This entry describes one T cell receptor (beta chain). Its cognate antigen is unknown. The method was immunoSEQ multiplex PCR; TCRdb's version includes in-frame clones alone and lacks a portion of them. The table lists 130,000 to 150,000 clones, 79% of them singletons. Germline CDR1 reads MNHEY; CDR2 reads SMNVEV (reference sequence). The CDR3 covers 16 residues. V shed 6 bases and J shed 5 bases, with 20 bases lying between them. This record belongs to a study of cytotoxic CD8 clonotypes in ibrutinib-treated CLL. Across the whole study: Mean values per sample were roughly 250,000 productive templates and 94,082 productive rearrangements. Notes on the study in general: Under therapy, public clonotypes either contracted or stayed stable, and they were uncommon. Sampling times differed between sustained-remission and progressing patients.

Around 1.8 micrograms of genomic DNA came from cryopreserved PBMCs for TCR beta libraries. The input for sequencing was PBMCs, taken after 12 months of ibrutinib treatment. This TCR was sampled from a human donor with chronic lymphocytic leukemia. The J gene is TRBJ2-1, the V gene TRBV27; maybe TRBD1 (5 bases). CDR3 in amino acids: CASRGVGVWGNNEQFF. The CDR3 DNA reads as TGTGCCAGCAGAGGGGTAGGGGTATGGGGAAACAATGAGCAGTTCTTC.